This T cell receptor (beta chain) was found in a study of blood T cell repertoires in COVID-19. This clone was observed a few times. Data came from immunoSEQ multiplex PCR; TCRdb stores just in-frame clones and leaves some out. The sample has fewer than 250,000 clones; approximately 83% are singletons. This clonotype was sampled from a woman aged 40 to 50 with active or convalescent COVID-19. Sequencing used peripheral blood.

The CDR3 DNA is TGTGCCAGCAGTTGGTCAGGGGCGGGTACTGAAGCTTTCTTT. Its protein product is CASSWSGAGTEAFF. The chain couples TRBV27 to TRBJ1-1, with a weak D call TRBD1 (6 bases). In germline, CDR1 is MNHEY, CDR2 SMNVEV (reference sequence). V gave up 4 bases and J gave up 5 bases, with 14 bases separating them. The CDR3 totals 14 residues.